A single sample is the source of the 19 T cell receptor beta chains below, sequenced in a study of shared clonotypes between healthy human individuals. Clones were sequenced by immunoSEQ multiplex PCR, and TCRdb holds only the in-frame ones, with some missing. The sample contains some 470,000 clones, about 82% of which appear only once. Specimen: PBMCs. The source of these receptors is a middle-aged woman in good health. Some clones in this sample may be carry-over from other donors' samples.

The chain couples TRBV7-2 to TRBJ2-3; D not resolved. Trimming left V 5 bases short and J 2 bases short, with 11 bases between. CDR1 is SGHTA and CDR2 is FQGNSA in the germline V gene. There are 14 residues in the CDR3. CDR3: CASSPSTNTDTQYF. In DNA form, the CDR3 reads TGTGCCAGCAGCCCTTCAACGAACACAGATACGCAGTATTTT.

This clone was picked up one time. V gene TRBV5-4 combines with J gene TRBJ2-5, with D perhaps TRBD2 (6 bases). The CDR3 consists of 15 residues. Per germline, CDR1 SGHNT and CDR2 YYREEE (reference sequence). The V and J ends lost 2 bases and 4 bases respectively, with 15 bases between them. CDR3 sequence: CASSFQDRGGETQYF. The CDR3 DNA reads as TGTGCCAGCAGCTTCCAAGACCGGGGAGGAGAGACCCAGTACTTC.

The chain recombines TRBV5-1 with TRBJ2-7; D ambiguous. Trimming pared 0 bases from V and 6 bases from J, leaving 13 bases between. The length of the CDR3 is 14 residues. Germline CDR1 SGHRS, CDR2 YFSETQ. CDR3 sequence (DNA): TGCGCCAGCAGCTTGGCCCCCGGAGTAAGCGAGCAGTACTTC. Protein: CASSLAPGVSEQYF.

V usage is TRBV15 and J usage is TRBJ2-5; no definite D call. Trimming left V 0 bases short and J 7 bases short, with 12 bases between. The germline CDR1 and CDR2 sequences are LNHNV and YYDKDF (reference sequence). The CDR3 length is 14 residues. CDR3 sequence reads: CATSRDLDTSTQYF. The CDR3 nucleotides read TGTGCCACCAGCAGAGATCTGGATACTTCGACCCAGTACTTC.

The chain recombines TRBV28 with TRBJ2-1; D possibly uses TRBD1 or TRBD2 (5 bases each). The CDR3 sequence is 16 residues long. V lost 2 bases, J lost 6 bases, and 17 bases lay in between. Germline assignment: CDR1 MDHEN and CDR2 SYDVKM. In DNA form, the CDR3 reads TGTGCCAGCAGTTTACGTGGGCAGGGACGGCGCAATGAGCAGTTCTTC. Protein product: CASSLRGQGRRNEQFF.

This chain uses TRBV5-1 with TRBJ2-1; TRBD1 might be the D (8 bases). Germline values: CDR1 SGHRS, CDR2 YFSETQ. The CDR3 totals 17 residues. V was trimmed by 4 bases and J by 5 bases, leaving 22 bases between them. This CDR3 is CASSKRDRRTIDNEQFF. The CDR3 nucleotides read TGCGCCAGCAGCAAGCGGGACAGGAGGACGATCGACAATGAGCAGTTCTTC. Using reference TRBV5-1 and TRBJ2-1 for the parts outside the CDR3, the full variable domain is KAGVTQTPRYLIKTRGQQVTLSCSPISGHRSVSWYQQTPGQGLQFLFEYFSETQRNKGNFPGRFSGRQFSNSRSEMNVSTLELGDSALYLCASSKRDRRTIDNEQFFGPGTRLTVL.

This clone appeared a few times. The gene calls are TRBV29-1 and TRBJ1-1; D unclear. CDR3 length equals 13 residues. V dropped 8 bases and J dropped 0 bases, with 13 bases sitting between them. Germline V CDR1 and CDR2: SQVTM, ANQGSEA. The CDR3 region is CSTHKAMNTEAFF. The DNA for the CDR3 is TGCAGCACCCACAAGGCCATGAACACTGAAGCTTTCTTT.

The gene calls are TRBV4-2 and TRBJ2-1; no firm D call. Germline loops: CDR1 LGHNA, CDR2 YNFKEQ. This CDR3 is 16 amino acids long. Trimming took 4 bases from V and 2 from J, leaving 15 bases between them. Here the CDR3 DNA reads TGTGCCAGCAGCCCTTCCCTGGCAGCTACCTACAATGAGCAGTTCTTC. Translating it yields CASSPSLAATYNEQFF.

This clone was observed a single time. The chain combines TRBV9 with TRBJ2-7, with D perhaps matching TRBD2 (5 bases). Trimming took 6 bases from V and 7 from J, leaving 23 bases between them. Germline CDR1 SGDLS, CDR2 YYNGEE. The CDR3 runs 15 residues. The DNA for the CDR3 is TGTGCCAGCACCCCCTCCCACAGACGTTCGGGGGAGCAGTACTTC. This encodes CASTPSHRRSGEQYF.

Here the CDR3 DNA reads TGTGCCAGCAGTTCGATAGCACCCCAAATACACTACAATGAGCAGTTCTTC. This translates into CASSSIAPQIHYNEQFF. The chain couples TRBV27 to TRBJ2-1; D remains ambiguous. Looked up from germline, CDR1 is MNHEY and CDR2 is SMNVEV (reference sequence). The CDR3 loop spans 17 amino acids. Trimming pared 4 bases from V and 3 bases from J, leaving 19 bases between.

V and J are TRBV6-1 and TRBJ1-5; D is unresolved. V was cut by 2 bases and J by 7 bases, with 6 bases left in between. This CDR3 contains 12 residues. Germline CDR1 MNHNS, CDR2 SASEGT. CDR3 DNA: TGTGCCAGCAGTGAATCGGGCCAGCCCCAGCATTTT. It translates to CASSESGQPQHF.

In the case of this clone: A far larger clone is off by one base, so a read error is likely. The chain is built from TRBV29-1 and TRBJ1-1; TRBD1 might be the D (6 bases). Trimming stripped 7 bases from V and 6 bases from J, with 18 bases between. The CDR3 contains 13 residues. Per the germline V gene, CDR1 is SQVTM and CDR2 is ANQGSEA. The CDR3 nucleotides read TGCAGCGCTGTTAGGACAGAGGGCTCTGAAGCTTTCTTT. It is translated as CSAVRTEGSEAFF.

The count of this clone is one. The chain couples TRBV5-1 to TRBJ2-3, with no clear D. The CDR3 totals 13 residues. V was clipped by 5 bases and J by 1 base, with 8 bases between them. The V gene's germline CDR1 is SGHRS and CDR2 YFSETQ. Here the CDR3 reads CASRTEGTDTQYF. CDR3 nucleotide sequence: TGCGCCAGCAGGACGGAAGGCACAGATACGCAGTATTTT.

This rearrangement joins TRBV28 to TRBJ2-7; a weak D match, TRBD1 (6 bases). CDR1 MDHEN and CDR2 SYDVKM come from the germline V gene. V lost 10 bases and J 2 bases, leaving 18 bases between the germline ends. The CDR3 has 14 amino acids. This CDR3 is CATTGRLLTYEQYF. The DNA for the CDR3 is TGTGCCACCACAGGGCGACTTCTTACCTACGAGCAGTACTTC.

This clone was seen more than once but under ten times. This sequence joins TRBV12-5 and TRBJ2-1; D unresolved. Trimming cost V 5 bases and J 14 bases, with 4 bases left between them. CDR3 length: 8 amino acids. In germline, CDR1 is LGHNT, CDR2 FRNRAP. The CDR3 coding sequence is TGTGCTAGTGGTGAAAAGTTCTTC. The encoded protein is CASGEKFF. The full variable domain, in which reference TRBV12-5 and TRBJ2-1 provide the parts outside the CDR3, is DARVTQTPRHKVTEMGQEVTMRCQPILGHNTVFWYRQTMMQGLELLAYFRNRAPLDDSGMPKDRFSAEMPDATLATLKIQPSEPRDSAVYFCASGEKFFGPGTRLTVL.

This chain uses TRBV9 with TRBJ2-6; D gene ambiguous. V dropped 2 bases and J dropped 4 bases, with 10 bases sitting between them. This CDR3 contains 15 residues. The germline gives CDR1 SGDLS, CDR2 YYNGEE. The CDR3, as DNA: TGTGCCAGCAGCGTTGGCCCCGGGGGGGCCAACGTCCTGACTTTC. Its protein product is CASSVGPGGANVLTF.

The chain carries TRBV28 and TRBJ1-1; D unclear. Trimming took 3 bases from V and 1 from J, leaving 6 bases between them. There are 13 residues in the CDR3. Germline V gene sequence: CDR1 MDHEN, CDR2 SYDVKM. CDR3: CASSFGQNTEAFF. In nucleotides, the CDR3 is TGTGCCAGCAGTTTCGGGCAGAACACTGAAGCTTTCTTT.

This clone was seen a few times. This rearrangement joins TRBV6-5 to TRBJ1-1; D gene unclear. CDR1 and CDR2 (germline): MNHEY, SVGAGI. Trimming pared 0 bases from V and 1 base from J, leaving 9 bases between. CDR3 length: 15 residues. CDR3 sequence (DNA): TGTGCCAGCAGTTACTCGTCGGCCAGGAACACTGAAGCTTTCTTT. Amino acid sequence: CASSYSSARNTEAFF.

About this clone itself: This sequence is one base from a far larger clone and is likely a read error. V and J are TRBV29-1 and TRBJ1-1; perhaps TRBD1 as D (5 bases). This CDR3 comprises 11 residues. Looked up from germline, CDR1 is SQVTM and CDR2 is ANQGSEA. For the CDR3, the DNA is TGCAGCGTTGCAGGGAACACTGAAGCTTCCTTT. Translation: CSVAGNTEASF.